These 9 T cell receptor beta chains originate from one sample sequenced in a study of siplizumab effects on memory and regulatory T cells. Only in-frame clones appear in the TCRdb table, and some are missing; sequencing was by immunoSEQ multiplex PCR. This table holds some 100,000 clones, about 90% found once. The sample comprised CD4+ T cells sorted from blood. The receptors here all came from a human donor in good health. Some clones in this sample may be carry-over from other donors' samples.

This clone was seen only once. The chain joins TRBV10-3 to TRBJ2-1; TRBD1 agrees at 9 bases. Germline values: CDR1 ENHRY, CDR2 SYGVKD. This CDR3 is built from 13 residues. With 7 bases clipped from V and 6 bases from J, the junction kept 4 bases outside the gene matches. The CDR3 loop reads CAIKGQGPNEQFF. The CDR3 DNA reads TGTGCCATCAAAGGACAGGGGCCCAATGAGCAGTTCTTC.

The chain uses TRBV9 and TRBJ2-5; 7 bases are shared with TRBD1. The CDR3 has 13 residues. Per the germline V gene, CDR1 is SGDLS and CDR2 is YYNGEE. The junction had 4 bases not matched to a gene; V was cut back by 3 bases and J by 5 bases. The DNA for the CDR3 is TGTGCCAGCAGCGGACAGGGCCGGGAGACCCAGTACTTC. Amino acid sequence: CASSGQGRETQYF.

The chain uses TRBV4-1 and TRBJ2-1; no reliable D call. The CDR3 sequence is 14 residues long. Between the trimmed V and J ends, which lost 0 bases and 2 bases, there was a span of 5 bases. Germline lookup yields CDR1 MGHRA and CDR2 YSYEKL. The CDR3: CASSQDRPYNEQFF. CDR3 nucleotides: TGCGCCAGCAGCCAAGATAGACCCTACAATGAGCAGTTCTTC.

The CDR3 is CASSISSGMVNEQFF. In nucleotides, the CDR3 is TGTGCCAGTAGTATATCTAGCGGGATGGTCAATGAGCAGTTCTTC. The chain couples TRBV19 to TRBJ2-1, with 9 bases that match TRBD2. Germline trimming cut 2 bases from V and 6 bases from J; bases unmatched to any gene: 5. CDR3 length: 15 amino acids. Germline V gives CDR1 LNHDA, CDR2 SQIVND (reference sequence). Full variable domain (remainder filled in from reference TRBV19 and TRBJ2-1): DGGITQSPKYLFRKEGQNVTLSCEQNLNHDAMYWYRQDPGQGLRLIYYSQIVNDFQKGDIAEGYSVSREKKESFPLTVTSAQKNPTAFYLCASSISSGMVNEQFFGPGTRLTVL.

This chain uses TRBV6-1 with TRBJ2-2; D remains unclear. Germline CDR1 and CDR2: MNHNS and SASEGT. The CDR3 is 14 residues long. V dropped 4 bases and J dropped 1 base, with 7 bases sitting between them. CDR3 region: CASSGQKNTGELFF. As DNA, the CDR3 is TGTGCCAGCAGTGGGCAGAAGAACACCGGGGAGCTGTTTTTT.

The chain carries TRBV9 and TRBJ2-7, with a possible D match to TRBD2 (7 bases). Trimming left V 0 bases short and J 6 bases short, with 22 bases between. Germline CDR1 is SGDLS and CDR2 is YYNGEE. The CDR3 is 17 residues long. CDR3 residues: CASSVATAAGARGEQYF. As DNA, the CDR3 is TGTGCCAGCAGCGTAGCTACGGCGGCGGGGGCGAGGGGCGAGCAGTACTTC. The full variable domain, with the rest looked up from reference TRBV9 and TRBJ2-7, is DSGVTQTPKHLITATGQRVTLRCSPRSGDLSVYWYQQSLDQGLQFLIQYYNGEERAKGNILERFSAQQFPDLHSELNLSSLELGDSALYFCASSVATAAGARGEQYFGPGTRLTVT.

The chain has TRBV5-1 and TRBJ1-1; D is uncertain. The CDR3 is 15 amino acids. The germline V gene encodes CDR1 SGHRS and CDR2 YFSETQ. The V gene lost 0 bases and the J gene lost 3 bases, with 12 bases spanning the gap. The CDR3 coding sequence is TGCGCCAGCAGCTTGGCCACCGAGGGAGACACTGAAGCTTTCTTT. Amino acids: CASSLATEGDTEAFF.

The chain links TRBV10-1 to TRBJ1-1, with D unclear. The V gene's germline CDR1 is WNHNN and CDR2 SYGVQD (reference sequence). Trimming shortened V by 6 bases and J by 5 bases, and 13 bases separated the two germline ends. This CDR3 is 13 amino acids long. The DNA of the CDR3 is TGCGCCAGCAGCCGGTCCGAGAGTACTGAAGCTTTCTTT. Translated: CASSRSESTEAFF.

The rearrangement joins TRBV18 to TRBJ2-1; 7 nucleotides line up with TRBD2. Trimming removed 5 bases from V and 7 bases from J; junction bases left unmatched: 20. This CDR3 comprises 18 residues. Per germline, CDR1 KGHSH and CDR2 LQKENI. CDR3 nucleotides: TGTGCCAGCTCATCAAAACCCTTACGGCGGGAGAGGACGAATGAGCAGTTCTTC. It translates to CASSSKPLRRERTNEQFF.